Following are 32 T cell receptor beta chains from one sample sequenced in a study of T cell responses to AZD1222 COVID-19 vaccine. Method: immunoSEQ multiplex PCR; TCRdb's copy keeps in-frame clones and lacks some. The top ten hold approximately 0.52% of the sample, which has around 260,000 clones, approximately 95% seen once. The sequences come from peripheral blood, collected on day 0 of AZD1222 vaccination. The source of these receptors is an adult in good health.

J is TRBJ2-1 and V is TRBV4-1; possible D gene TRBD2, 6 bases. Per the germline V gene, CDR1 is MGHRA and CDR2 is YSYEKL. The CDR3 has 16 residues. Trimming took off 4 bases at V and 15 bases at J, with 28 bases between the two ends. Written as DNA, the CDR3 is TGCGCCAGCAGCCGGAATGAGGCGGGGAGTCTGATCAATTGGTTCTTC. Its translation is CASSRNEAGSLINWFF.

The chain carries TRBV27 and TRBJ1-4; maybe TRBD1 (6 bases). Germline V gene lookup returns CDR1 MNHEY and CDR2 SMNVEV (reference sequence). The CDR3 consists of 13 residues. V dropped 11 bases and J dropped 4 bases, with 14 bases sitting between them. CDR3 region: CASAQGYNEKLFF. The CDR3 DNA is TGTGCCTCGGCACAGGGATATAATGAAAAACTGTTTTTT.

The CDR3 nucleotides are TGTGCCAGCAGCTTTGATAACACTGAAGCTTTCTTT. Its translation: CASSFDNTEAFF. V usage is TRBV12-1 and J usage is TRBJ1-1. TRBV12-1 is annotated as a pseudogene. The CDR3 sequence is 12 residues long.

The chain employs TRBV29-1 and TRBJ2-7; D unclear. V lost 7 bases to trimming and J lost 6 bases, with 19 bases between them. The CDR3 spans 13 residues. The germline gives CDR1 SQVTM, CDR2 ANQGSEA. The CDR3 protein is CSARTPEKGEQYF. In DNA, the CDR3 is TGCAGCGCCAGGACCCCCGAGAAGGGCGAGCAGTACTTC.

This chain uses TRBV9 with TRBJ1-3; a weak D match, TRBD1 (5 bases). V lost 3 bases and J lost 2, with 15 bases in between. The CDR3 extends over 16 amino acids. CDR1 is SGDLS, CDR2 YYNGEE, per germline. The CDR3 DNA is TGTGCCAGCAGCGCGCAGGGTATCAGAGCTGGAAACACCATATATTTT. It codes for CASSAQGIRAGNTIYF.

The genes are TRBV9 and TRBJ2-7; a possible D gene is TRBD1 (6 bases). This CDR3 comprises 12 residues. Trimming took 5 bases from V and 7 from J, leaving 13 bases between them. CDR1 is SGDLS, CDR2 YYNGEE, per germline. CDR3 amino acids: CASSPRDNEQYF. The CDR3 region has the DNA TGTGCCAGCAGTCCCCGGGACAATGAGCAGTACTTC. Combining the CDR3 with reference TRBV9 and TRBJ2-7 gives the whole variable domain DSGVTQTPKHLITATGQRVTLRCSPRSGDLSVYWYQQSLDQGLQFLIQYYNGEERAKGNILERFSAQQFPDLHSELNLSSLELGDSALYFCASSPRDNEQYFGPGTRLTVT.

CDR3 region: CASRRDKNTEAFF. CDR3 in DNA: TGTGCCAGCAGGCGGGACAAGAACACTGAAGCTTTCTTT. The V gene is TRBV2, the J gene TRBJ1-1, with a tentative D call TRBD1 (6 bases). The V and J ends lost 6 bases and 1 base respectively, with 9 bases between them. CDR1 is SNHLY and CDR2 is FYNNEI in the germline V gene. This CDR3 comprises 13 residues.

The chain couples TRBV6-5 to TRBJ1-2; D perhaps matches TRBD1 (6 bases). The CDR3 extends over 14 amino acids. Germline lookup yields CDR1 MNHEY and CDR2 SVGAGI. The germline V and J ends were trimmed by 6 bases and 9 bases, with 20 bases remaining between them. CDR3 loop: CASSSGQSFWSYTF. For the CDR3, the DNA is TGTGCCAGCAGCTCCGGACAGAGCTTCTGGAGCTACACCTTC.

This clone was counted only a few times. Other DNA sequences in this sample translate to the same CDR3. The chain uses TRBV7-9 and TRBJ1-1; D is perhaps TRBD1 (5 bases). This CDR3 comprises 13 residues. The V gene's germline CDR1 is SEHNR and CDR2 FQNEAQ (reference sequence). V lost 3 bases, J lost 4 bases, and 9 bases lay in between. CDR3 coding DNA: TGTGCCAGCAGCTTGGGGGGAGGCACTGAAGCTTTCTTT. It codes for CASSLGGGTEAFF.

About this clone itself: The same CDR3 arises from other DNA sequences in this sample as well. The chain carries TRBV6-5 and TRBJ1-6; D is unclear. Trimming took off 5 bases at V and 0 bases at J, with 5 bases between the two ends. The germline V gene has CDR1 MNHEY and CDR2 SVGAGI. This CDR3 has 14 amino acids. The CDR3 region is CASSRSSYNSPLHF. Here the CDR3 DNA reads TGTGCCAGCAGTCGGTCCTCCTATAATTCACCCCTCCACTTT.

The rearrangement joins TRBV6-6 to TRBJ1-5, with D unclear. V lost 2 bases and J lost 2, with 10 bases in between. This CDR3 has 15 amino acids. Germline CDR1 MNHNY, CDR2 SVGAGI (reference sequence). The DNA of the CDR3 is TGTGCCAGCAGTTACGAGTCTGAGGGCAATCAGCCCCAGCATTTT. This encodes CASSYESEGNQPQHF.

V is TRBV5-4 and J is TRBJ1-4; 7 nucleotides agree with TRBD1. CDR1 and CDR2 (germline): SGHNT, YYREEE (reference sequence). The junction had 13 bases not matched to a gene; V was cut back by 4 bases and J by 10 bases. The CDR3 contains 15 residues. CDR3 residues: CASSPSATGLGKLFF. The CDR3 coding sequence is TGTGCCAGCAGCCCCTCGGCGACAGGGCTCGGAAAACTGTTTTTT.

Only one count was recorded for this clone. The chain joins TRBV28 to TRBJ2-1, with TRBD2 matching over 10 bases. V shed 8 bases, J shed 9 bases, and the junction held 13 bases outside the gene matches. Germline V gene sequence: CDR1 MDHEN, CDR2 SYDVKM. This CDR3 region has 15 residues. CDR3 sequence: CASYSYSGGLGEQFF. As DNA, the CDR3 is TGTGCCAGCTACTCCTATAGCGGGGGGCTCGGTGAGCAGTTCTTC.

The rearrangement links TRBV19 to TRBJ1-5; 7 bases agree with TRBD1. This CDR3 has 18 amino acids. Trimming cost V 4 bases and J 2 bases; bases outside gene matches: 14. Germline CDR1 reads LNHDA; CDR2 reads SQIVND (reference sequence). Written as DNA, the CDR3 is TGTGCCAGTAGTACCCGGGAGGGAGGGGGCAAGGGCAATCAGCCCCAGCATTTT. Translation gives CASSTREGGGKGNQPQHF.

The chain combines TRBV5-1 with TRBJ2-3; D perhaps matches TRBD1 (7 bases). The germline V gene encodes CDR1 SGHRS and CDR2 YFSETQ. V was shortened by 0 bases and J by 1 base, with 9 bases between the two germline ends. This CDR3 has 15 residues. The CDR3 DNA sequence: TGCGCCAGCAGCTTGGGCAGGGGGGGCACAGATACGCAGTATTTT. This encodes CASSLGRGGTDTQYF.

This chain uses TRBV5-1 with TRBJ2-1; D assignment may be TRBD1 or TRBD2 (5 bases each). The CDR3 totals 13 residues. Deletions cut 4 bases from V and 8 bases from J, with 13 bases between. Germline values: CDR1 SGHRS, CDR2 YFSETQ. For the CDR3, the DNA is TGCGCCAGCAGCGGGGACCCGTCGGATGAGCAGTTCTTC. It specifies CASSGDPSDEQFF. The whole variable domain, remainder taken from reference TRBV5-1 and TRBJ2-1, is KAGVTQTPRYLIKTRGQQVTLSCSPISGHRSVSWYQQTPGQGLQFLFEYFSETQRNKGNFPGRFSGRQFSNSRSEMNVSTLELGDSALYLCASSGDPSDEQFFGPGTRLTVL.

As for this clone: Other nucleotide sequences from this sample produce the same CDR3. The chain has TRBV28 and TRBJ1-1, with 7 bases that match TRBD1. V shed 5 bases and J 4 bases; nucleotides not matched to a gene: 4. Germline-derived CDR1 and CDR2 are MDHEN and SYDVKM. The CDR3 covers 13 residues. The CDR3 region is CASSLQGGTEAFF. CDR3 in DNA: TGTGCCAGCAGTCTCCAGGGGGGCACTGAAGCTTTCTTT.

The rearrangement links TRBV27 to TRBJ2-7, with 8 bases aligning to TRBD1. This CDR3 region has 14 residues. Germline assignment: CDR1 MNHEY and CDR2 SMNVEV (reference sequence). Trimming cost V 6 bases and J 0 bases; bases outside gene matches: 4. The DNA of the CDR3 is TGTGCCAGCAGAGGACAGGGTCTCTCCTACGAGCAGTACTTC. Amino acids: CASRGQGLSYEQYF.

The chain's CDR3 is CASSPRPKGKNIQYF. CDR3 nucleotide sequence: TGTGCCAGCAGTCCCCGACCTAAGGGCAAAAACATTCAGTACTTC. This rearrangement joins TRBV6-6 to TRBJ2-4, with no clear D. There are 15 residues in the CDR3. In germline, CDR1 is MNHNY, CDR2 SVGAGI (reference sequence). V lost 5 bases, J lost 3 bases, and 14 bases lay in between.

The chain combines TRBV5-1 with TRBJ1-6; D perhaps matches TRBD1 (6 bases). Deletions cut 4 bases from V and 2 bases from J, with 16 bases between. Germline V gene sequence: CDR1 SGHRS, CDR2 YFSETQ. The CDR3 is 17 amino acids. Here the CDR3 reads CASSREGGGPYNSPLHF. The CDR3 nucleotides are TGCGCCAGCAGCCGGGAAGGGGGAGGACCCTATAATTCACCCCTCCACTTT.

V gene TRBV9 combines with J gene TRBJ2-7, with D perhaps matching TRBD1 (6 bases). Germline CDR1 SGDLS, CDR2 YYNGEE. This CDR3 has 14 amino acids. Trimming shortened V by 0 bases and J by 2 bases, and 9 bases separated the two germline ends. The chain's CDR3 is CASSVGGQAYEQYF. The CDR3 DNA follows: TGTGCCAGCAGCGTAGGGGGACAAGCCTACGAGCAGTACTTC.

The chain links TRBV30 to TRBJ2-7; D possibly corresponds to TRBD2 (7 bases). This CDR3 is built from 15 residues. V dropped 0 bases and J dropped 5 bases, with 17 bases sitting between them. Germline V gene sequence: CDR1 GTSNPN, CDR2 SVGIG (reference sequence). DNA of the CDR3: TGTGCCTGGAGTGTAAAACAGGGAGGGAACGACGAGCAGTACTTC. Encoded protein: CAWSVKQGGNDEQYF.

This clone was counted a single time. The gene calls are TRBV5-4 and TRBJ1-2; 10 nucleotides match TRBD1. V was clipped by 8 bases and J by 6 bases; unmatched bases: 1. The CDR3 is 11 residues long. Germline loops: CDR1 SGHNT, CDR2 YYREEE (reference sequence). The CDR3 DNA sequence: TGTGCCAGTGGGACAGGGGATGGCTACACCTTC. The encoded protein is CASGTGDGYTF.

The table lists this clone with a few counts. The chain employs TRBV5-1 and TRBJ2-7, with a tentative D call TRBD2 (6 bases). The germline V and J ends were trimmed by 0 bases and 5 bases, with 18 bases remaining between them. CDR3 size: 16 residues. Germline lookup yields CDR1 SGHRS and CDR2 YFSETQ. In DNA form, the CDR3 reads TGCGCCAGCAGCTTGGGAGGCCAGGGCGCGGGACACGAGCAGTACTTC. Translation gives CASSLGGQGAGHEQYF.

The CDR3 region has the DNA TGTGCCAGCAGCTTGTATCCGGCGGGAGGCTCCTACGAGCAGTACTTC. It yields the protein CASSLYPAGGSYEQYF. The chain employs TRBV5-5 and TRBJ2-7, with 8 bases that match TRBD2. J was trimmed by 0 bases and V by 1 base; bases with no gene match: 6. The germline gives CDR1 SGHKS, CDR2 YYEKEE (reference sequence). The CDR3 runs 16 residues.

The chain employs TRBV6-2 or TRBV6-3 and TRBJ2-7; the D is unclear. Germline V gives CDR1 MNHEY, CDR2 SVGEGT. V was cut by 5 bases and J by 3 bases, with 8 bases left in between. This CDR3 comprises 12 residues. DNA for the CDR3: TGTGCCAGCAGTCGCGAGGTCTACGAGCAGTACTTC. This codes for CASSREVYEQYF.

CDR3 nucleotides: TGTGCCAGCAGAATGATGAACACTGAAGCTTTCTTT. This translates into CASRMMNTEAFF. This chain connects TRBV2 to TRBJ1-1; no clear D gene. Per the germline V gene, CDR1 is SNHLY and CDR2 is FYNNEI. V shed 6 bases and J shed 0 bases, with 5 bases lying between them. The CDR3 covers 12 residues.

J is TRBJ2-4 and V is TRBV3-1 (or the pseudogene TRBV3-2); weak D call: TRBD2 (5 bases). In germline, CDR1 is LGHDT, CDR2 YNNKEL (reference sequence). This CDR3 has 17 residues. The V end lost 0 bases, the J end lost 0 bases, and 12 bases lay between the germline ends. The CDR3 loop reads CASSQDRGKLAKNIQYF. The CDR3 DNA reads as TGTGCCAGCAGCCAAGATAGAGGGAAGCTAGCCAAAAACATTCAGTACTTC.

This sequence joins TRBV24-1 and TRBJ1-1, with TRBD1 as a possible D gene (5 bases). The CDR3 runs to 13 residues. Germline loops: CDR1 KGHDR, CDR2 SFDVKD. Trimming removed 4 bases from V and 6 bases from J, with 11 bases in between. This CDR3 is CATSDPGRPEAFF. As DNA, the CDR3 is TGTGCCACCAGTGACCCGGGACGACCTGAAGCTTTCTTT.

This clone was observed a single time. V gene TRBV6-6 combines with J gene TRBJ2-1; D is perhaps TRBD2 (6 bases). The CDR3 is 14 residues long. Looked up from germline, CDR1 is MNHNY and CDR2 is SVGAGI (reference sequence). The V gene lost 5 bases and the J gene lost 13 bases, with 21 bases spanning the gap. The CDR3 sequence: CASSTRGTPQGQFF. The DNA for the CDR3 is TGTGCCAGCAGTACCAGAGGGACTCCTCAAGGACAGTTCTTC.

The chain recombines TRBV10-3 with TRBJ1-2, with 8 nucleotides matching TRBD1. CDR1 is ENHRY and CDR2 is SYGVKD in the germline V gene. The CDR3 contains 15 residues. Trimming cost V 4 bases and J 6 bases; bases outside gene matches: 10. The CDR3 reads CAISGAQGAPNGYTF. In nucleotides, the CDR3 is TGTGCCATCAGTGGGGCTCAGGGGGCTCCCAATGGCTACACCTTC.

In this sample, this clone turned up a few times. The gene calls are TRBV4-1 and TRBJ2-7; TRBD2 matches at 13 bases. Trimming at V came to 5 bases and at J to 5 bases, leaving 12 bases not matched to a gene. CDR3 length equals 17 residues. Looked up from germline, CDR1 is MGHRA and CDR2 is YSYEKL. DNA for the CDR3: TGCGCCAGCAGCACCCGCCTACTAGCGGGAGGGCCGAACGAGCAGTACTTC. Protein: CASSTRLLAGGPNEQYF.